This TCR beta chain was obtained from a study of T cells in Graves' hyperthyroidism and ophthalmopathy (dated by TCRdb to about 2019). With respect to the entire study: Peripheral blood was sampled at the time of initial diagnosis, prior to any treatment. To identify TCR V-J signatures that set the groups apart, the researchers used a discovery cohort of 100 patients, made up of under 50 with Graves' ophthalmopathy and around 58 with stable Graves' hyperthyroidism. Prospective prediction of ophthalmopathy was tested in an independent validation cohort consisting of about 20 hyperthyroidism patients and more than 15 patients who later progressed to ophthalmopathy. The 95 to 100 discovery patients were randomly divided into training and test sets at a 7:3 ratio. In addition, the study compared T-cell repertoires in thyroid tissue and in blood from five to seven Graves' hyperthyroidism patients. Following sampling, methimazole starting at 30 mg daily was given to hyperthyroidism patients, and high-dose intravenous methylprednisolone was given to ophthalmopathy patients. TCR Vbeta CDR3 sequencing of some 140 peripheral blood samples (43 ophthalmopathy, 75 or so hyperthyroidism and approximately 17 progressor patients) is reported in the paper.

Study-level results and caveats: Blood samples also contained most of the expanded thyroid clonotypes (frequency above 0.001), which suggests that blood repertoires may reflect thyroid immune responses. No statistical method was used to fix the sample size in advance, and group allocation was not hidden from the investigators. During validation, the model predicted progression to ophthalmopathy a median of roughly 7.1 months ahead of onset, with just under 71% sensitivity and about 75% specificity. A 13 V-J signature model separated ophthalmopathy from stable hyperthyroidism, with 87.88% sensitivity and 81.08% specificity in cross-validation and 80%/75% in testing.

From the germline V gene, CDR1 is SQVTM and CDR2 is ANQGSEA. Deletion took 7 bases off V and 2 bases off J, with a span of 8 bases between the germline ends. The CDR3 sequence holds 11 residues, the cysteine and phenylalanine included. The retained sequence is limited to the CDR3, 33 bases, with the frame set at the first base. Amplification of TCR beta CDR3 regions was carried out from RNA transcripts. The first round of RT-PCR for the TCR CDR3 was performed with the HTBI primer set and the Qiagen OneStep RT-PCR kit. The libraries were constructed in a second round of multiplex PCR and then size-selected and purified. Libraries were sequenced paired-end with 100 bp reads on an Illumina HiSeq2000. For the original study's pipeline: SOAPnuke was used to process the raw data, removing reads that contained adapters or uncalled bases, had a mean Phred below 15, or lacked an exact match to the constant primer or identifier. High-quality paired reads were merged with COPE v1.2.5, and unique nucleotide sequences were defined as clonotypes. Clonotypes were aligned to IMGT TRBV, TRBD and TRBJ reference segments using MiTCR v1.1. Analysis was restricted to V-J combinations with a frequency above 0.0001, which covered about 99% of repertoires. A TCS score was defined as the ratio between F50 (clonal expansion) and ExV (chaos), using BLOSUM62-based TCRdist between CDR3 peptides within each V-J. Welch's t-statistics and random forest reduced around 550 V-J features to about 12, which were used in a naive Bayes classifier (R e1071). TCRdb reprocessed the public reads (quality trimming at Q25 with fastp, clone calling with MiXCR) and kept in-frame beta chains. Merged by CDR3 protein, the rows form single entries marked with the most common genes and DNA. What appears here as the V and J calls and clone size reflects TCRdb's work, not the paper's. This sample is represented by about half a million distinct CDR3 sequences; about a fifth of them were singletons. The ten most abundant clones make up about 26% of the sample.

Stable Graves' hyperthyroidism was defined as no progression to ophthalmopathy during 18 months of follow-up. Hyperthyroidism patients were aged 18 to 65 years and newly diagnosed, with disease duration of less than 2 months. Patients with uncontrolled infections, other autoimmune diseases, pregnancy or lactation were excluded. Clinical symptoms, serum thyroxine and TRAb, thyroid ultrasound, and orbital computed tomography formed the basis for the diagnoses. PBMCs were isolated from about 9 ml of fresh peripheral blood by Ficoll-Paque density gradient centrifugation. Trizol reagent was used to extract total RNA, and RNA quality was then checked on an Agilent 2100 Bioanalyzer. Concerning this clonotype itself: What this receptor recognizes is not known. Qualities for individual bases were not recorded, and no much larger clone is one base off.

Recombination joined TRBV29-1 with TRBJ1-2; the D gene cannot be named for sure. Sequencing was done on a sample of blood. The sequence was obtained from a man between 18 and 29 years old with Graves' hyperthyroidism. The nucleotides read TGCAGCGCTGAGGGAAACTATGGCTACACCTTC. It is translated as CSAEGNYGYTF.